These 25 T cell receptor beta chains originate from one sample sequenced in a study of shared clonotypes between healthy human individuals. Clones were read by immunoSEQ multiplex PCR, and TCRdb kept only the in-frame ones, dropping some. The sample lists about 380,000 clones, 96% seen once, with about 0.32% in the top ten. The material sequenced was memory CD8+ T cells sorted from blood. Noted subset: CD45RO+ cells pooled with CCR7-negative TemRA cells. The source is a man aged 30 to 45 in good health.

The chain joins TRBV11-2 to TRBJ2-5; 7 bases map to TRBD2. The V gene's germline CDR1 is SGHAT and CDR2 FQNNGV. The CDR3 covers 14 residues. Trimming took 4 bases from V and 5 from J; bases not matched to a gene: 7. CDR3 DNA: TGTGCCAGCAGCTCCACGACTAGCCGGGAGACCCAGTACTTC. Its translation is CASSSTTSRETQYF.

CDR3 loop: CASSEALRLAASYEQYF. DNA of the CDR3: TGTGCCAGCAGTGAAGCGCTTCGGCTAGCGGCCTCCTACGAGCAGTACTTC. V is TRBV6-1 and J is TRBJ2-7; 7 bases line up with TRBD2. The CDR3 is 17 amino acids. V lost 0 bases to trimming and J lost 0 bases; unmatched junction nucleotides: 8. Germline values: CDR1 MNHNS, CDR2 SASEGT.

This sequence joins TRBV6-6 and TRBJ1-5; no clear D gene. Deletions cut 2 bases from V and 2 bases from J, with 10 bases between. Germline CDR1 and CDR2: MNHNY and SVGAGI (reference sequence). There are 15 residues in the CDR3. The CDR3 loop is CASSYDSWGNQPQHF. The CDR3 coding sequence is TGTGCCAGCAGTTACGACTCGTGGGGCAATCAGCCCCAGCATTTT.

CDR3 sequence reads: CASSIRTSGRYNEQFF. Written as DNA, the CDR3 is TGTGCCAGTAGTATCAGGACTAGCGGGAGATACAATGAGCAGTTCTTC. The chain carries TRBV19 and TRBJ2-1, with TRBD2 matching over 13 bases. V was pared by 3 bases and J by 4 bases, with 3 bases of the junction left unmatched. The CDR3 is 16 residues long. Germline values: CDR1 LNHDA, CDR2 SQIVND (reference sequence).

The chain employs TRBV7-9 and TRBJ2-3; perhaps D is TRBD1 or TRBD2 (7 bases each). The CDR3 totals 17 residues. Germline V gives CDR1 SEHNR, CDR2 FQNEAQ (reference sequence). Trimming left V 2 bases short and J 4 bases short, with 19 bases between. The CDR3 coding sequence is TGTGCCAGCAGCTTACGAAGGGGGCGGGAGTTCTCAGATACGCAGTATTTT. Amino acids: CASSLRRGREFSDTQYF.

This chain connects TRBV14 to TRBJ1-1; D might be TRBD1 (6 bases). The CDR3 totals 14 residues. The V gene's germline CDR1 is SGHDN and CDR2 FVKESK. Trimming left V 9 bases short and J 5 bases short, with 19 bases between. This chain's CDR3 is CASCSVQGRTEAFF. Here the CDR3 DNA reads TGTGCCAGTTGCTCAGTACAGGGACGGACTGAAGCTTTCTTT. The complete variable domain, with remaining parts taken from reference TRBV14 and TRBJ1-1, reads EAGVTQFPSHSVIEKGQTVTLRCDPISGHDNLYWYRRVMGKEIKFLLHFVKESKQDESGMPNNRFLAERTGGTYSTLKVQPAELEDSGVYFCASCSVQGRTEAFFGQGTRLTVV.

This clone has just a few counts. V and J are TRBV6-5 and TRBJ1-1; D not resolved. The V and J ends lost 8 bases and 0 bases respectively, with 7 bases between them. Germline V CDR1 and CDR2: MNHEY, SVGAGI. The CDR3 spans 12 residues. The CDR3 spells CASLALNTEAFF. The CDR3, as DNA: TGTGCCAGCTTAGCCTTGAACACTGAAGCTTTCTTT.

The chain has TRBV10-1 and TRBJ2-4; TRBD2 matches 8 bases. After removal of 6 bases from V and 3 bases from J, the junction contained 10 bases not matched to a gene. Germline CDR1 and CDR2: WNHNN and SYGVQD (reference sequence). CDR3 length: 16 amino acids. CDR3 protein: CASSPLSGSDKNIQYF. Written as DNA, the CDR3 is TGCGCCAGCAGCCCTTTAAGCGGGAGCGACAAAAACATTCAGTACTTC.

J is TRBJ2-3 and V is TRBV5-1; the D is unclear. CDR1 SGHRS and CDR2 YFSETQ come from the germline V gene. Trimming removed 0 bases from V and 4 bases from J, with 9 bases in between. The CDR3 totals 14 residues. The CDR3 sequence: CASSLGLRADTQYF. CDR3 DNA sequence: TGCGCCAGCAGCTTGGGCCTACGGGCAGATACGCAGTATTTT.

The chain is built from TRBV10-3 and TRBJ2-3, with a tentative D call TRBD2 (5 bases). The germline V and J ends were trimmed by 4 bases and 6 bases, with 5 bases remaining between them. The CDR3 runs to 11 residues. Per the germline V gene, CDR1 is ENHRY and CDR2 is SYGVKD. The CDR3: CAISAGDTQYF. In DNA, the CDR3 is TGTGCCATCAGTGCGGGGGATACGCAGTATTTT.

The chain recombines TRBV10-3 with TRBJ2-6; perhaps D is TRBD1 or TRBD2 (5 bases each). Trimming cost V 4 bases and J 2 bases, with 24 bases left between them. Germline CDR1 ENHRY, CDR2 SYGVKD. The CDR3 runs 20 residues. The CDR3 is CAISGVGRHPGKTGANVLTF. CDR3 nucleotide sequence: TGTGCCATCAGTGGCGTGGGACGACATCCGGGGAAAACTGGGGCCAACGTCCTGACTTTC.

J is TRBJ2-7 and V is TRBV7-2; 10 bases align to TRBD2. Germline CDR1 is SGHTA and CDR2 is FQGNSA. The CDR3 is 17 amino acids. J was trimmed by 2 bases and V by 1 base; bases with no gene match: 8. CDR3 protein: CASSLVLAGDSAYEQYF. CDR3 nucleotides: TGTGCCAGCAGCTTAGTCCTAGCGGGAGACTCGGCCTACGAGCAGTACTTC.

The V call is TRBV2, the J call TRBJ1-1, with unresolved D. This CDR3 has 13 amino acids. The V gene lost 8 bases and the J gene lost 1 base, with 11 bases spanning the gap. The germline CDR1 and CDR2 sequences are SNHLY and FYNNEI. CDR3 region: CASGKGKNTEAFF. Here the CDR3 DNA reads TGTGCCAGCGGGAAAGGGAAGAACACTGAAGCTTTCTTT.

The V and J genes are TRBV19 and TRBJ2-1; D gene unclear. Germline V lookup: CDR1 LNHDA, CDR2 SQIVND (reference sequence). The V end lost 2 bases, the J end lost 7 bases, and 12 bases lay between the germline ends. The CDR3 totals 14 residues. This CDR3 reads CASSILIQTNEQFF. The CDR3 DNA follows: TGTGCCAGTAGTATACTGATCCAGACGAATGAGCAGTTCTTC. The full variable domain, rest sourced from reference TRBV19 and TRBJ2-1, is DGGITQSPKYLFRKEGQNVTLSCEQNLNHDAMYWYRQDPGQGLRLIYYSQIVNDFQKGDIAEGYSVSREKKESFPLTVTSAQKNPTAFYLCASSILIQTNEQFFGPGTRLTVL.

The chain uses TRBV10-3 and TRBJ2-7, with D perhaps assigned TRBD1 or TRBD2 (5 bases each). The V and J ends lost 10 bases and 4 bases respectively, with 17 bases between them. The CDR3 extends over 13 amino acids. Germline assignment: CDR1 ENHRY and CDR2 SYGVKD. The CDR3 region is CATHRDLEYEQYF. The CDR3 region has the DNA TGTGCCACCCACCGGGACCTTGAATACGAGCAGTACTTC.

This chain joins TRBV28 and TRBJ2-5, with D possibly matching TRBD2 (6 bases). The CDR3 is made up of 12 amino acids. Germline CDR1 reads MDHEN; CDR2 reads SYDVKM. Trimming cost V 5 bases and J 5 bases, with 9 bases left between them. As DNA, the CDR3 is TGTGCCAGCAGTCCGGGGGTGGAGACCCAGTACTTC. Protein: CASSPGVETQYF. Drawing the rest from reference TRBV28 and TRBJ2-5, the complete variable domain is DVKVTQSSRYLVKRTGEKVFLECVQDMDHENMFWYRQDPGLGLRLIYFSYDVKMKEKGDIPEGYSVSREKKERFSLILESASTNQTSMYLCASSPGVETQYFGPGTRLLVL.

The rearrangement links TRBV4-1 to TRBJ1-5, with 7 bases identical to TRBD1. CDR1 is MGHRA, CDR2 YSYEKL, per germline. The CDR3 is 16 residues long. Losses at the gene ends were 0 bases for V and 2 bases for J; bases not matched to a gene: 4. The CDR3 DNA is TGCGCCAGCAGCCAAGACCGAGACAGGGGCAATCAGCCCCAGCATTTT. Translated, it gives CASSQDRDRGNQPQHF.

The rearrangement links TRBV14 to TRBJ2-7, with D perhaps TRBD1 (5 bases). The CDR3 has 14 residues. The germline V and J ends were trimmed by 4 bases and 4 bases, with 14 bases remaining between them. Germline V gene lookup returns CDR1 SGHDN and CDR2 FVKESK. This CDR3 reads CASSLSGPFYEQYF. Written as DNA, the CDR3 is TGTGCCAGCAGCCTATCAGGGCCCTTTTACGAGCAGTACTTC. Together with reference TRBV14 and TRBJ2-7, the CDR3 gives the full variable domain: EAGVTQFPSHSVIEKGQTVTLRCDPISGHDNLYWYRRVMGKEIKFLLHFVKESKQDESGMPNNRFLAERTGGTYSTLKVQPAELEDSGVYFCASSLSGPFYEQYFGPGTRLTVT.

The chain uses TRBV28 and TRBJ2-1, with TRBD2 matching 11 bases. V lost 7 bases to trimming and J lost 4 bases; unmatched junction nucleotides: 3. The germline V gene has CDR1 MDHEN and CDR2 SYDVKM. This CDR3 has 14 residues. DNA for the CDR3: TGTGCCAGCACCGGGACTAGCGGTTACAATGAGCAGTTCTTC. Its protein product is CASTGTSGYNEQFF. Combining the CDR3 with reference TRBV28 and TRBJ2-1 gives the whole variable domain DVKVTQSSRYLVKRTGEKVFLECVQDMDHENMFWYRQDPGLGLRLIYFSYDVKMKEKGDIPEGYSVSREKKERFSLILESASTNQTSMYLCASTGTSGYNEQFFGPGTRLTVL.

This clone occurred once. The V gene is TRBV7-3, the J gene TRBJ2-1, with TRBD2 matching 11 bases. This CDR3 spans 15 amino acids. V lost 5 bases, J lost 7 bases, and 7 bases stayed unmatched. Germline V lookup: CDR1 SGHTA, CDR2 FQGTGA. CDR3 residues: CASSRLAGRMNEQFF. CDR3 nucleotides: TGTGCCAGCAGCCGACTAGCGGGAAGGATGAATGAGCAGTTCTTC.

The CDR3 nucleotides are TGCGCCAGCAGCCAGGGACTAGTGAGCATCGTGGATGAGCAGTTCTTC. Its protein product is CASSQGLVSIVDEQFF. This sequence joins TRBV4-1 and TRBJ2-1; 8 positions match TRBD2. V lost 3 bases and J lost 8; bases outside the gene matches: 12. The CDR3 runs 16 residues. Germline CDR1 is MGHRA and CDR2 is YSYEKL.

This chain uses TRBV27 with TRBJ2-1, with D unclear. CDR1 and CDR2 (germline): MNHEY, SMNVEV (reference sequence). CDR3 length: 16 residues. V lost 6 bases and J lost 0, with 15 bases in between. CDR3 protein: CASRLPRWDSYNEQFF. For the CDR3, the DNA is TGTGCCAGCAGGCTCCCCAGGTGGGACTCCTACAATGAGCAGTTCTTC.

The chain recombines TRBV6-1 with TRBJ1-4; D is uncertain. In germline, CDR1 is MNHNS, CDR2 SASEGT. Deletions cut 3 bases from V and 7 bases from J, with 12 bases between. The CDR3 covers 14 residues. CDR3 nucleotides: TGTGCCAGCAGTGACCGGGGTAGGGCTGAAAAACTGTTTTTT. It specifies CASSDRGRAEKLFF.

V and J are TRBV15 and TRBJ2-7; no definite D call. CDR1 LNHNV and CDR2 YYDKDF come from the germline V gene (reference sequence). The CDR3 has 13 residues. Between the trimmed V and J ends, which lost 1 base and 1 base, there was a span of 5 bases. Here the CDR3 DNA reads TGTGCCACCAGCAGAGCGGTATCCTACGAGCAGTACTTC. Translating gives CATSRAVSYEQYF.

The chain's CDR3 is CASSEVPLLDSYQETQYF. CDR3 nucleotides: TGTGCCAGCAGTGAAGTGCCCCTACTAGACAGTTACCAAGAGACCCAGTACTTC. V usage is TRBV6-1 and J usage is TRBJ2-5, with D perhaps TRBD1 or TRBD2 (5 bases each). Germline V gives CDR1 MNHNS, CDR2 SASEGT. V dropped 1 base and J dropped 0 bases, with 18 bases sitting between them. This CDR3 region has 18 residues.